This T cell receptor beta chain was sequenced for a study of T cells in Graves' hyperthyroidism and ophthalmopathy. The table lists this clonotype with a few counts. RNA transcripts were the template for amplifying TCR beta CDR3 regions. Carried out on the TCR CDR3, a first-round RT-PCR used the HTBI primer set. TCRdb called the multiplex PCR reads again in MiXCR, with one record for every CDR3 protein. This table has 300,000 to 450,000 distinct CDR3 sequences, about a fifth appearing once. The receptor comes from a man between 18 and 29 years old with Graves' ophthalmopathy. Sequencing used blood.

The CDR3: CASAFWGDYNEQFF. The CDR3 coding sequence is TGTGCCAGCGCTTTTTGGGGGGACTACAATGAGCAGTTCTTC. V gene TRBV6-2 or TRBV6-3 combines with J gene TRBJ2-1, with D tentatively TRBD2 (6 bases). The CDR3 sequence is 14 residues long. The ends were cut back, 8 bases at V and 3 bases at J, with 14 bases in the middle. Germline V lookup: CDR1 MNHEY, CDR2 SVGEGT.